This TCR beta chain came from a study of blood T cell repertoires in COVID-19. Study overall: Acute and convalescent COVID-19 specimens originated in the United States, Italy and Spain.

TCRdb keeps only in-frame clones here, not all; method: immunoSEQ multiplex PCR. Of hundreds of thousands of clones listed, over 75% are singletons. The CDR3 spans 15 residues. Germline CDR1 reads SGHTA; CDR2 reads FQGNSA. Trimming shortened V by 5 bases and J by 0 bases, and 10 bases separated the two germline ends. The sequenced sample was peripheral blood. This TCR was recovered from a human donor in a cohort sampled during active COVID-19. The V gene is TRBV7-2, the J gene TRBJ2-2; no definite D call. The CDR3 spells CASSVSPTNTGELFF. The CDR3 DNA reads TGTGCCAGCAGCGTGAGCCCAACGAACACCGGGGAGCTGTTTTTT.